Listed here are 29 T cell receptor beta chains from one sample, sequenced in a study of cytomegalovirus exposure and HLA in healthy donors. PCR involved 60 Vbeta and 13 Jbeta primers. Repertoires were generated with immunoSEQ multiplex PCR, while TCRdb's copy carries only in-frame clones and drops some. This table holds about 150,000 clones, about 70% found once. The sequenced sample was PBMCs. The receptors derive from a man aged 60 to 75 in good health and CMV-seronegative.

The rearrangement links TRBV11-3 to TRBJ2-2; TRBD2 is a possible D gene (6 bases). CDR3 size: 15 residues. Trimming pared 6 bases from V and 4 bases from J, leaving 15 bases between. The V gene's germline CDR1 is SGHNT and CDR2 YENEEA. The CDR3 DNA reads as TGTGCCAGCAGTCCGTGGGGAGGTGGCACCGGGGAGCTGTTTTTT. It translates to CASSPWGGGTGELFF.

This clone was recorded a few times. The chain has TRBV7-3 and TRBJ1-3; D not resolved. The CDR3 is made up of 14 amino acids. Germline V CDR1 and CDR2: SGHTA, FQGTGA. Trimming removed 0 bases from V and 0 bases from J, with 3 bases in between. DNA for the CDR3: TGTGCCAGCAGCTTAACTAGCTCTGGAAACACCATATATTTT. Translation gives CASSLTSSGNTIYF.

In this sample, this clone turned up a few times. The chain combines TRBV19 with TRBJ2-2, with D possibly TRBD1 on 5 matching bases. In germline, CDR1 is LNHDA, CDR2 SQIVND (reference sequence). V was clipped by 6 bases and J by 5 bases, with 13 bases between them. The CDR3 is 14 amino acids. CDR3 in amino acids: CASRAQGGTGELFF. The CDR3 nucleotides are TGTGCCAGTAGGGCGCAGGGTGGGACCGGGGAGCTGTTTTTT.

The chain carries TRBV29-1 and TRBJ2-7, with unresolved D. The V gene's germline CDR1 is SQVTM and CDR2 ANQGSEA. The CDR3 sequence is 15 residues long. V was clipped by 1 base and J by 1 base, with 14 bases between them. The CDR3 sequence is CSVEVGSPRSYEQYF. The CDR3 nucleotides read TGCAGCGTTGAAGTAGGCAGTCCGAGGTCCTACGAGCAGTACTTC.

The chain recombines TRBV9 with TRBJ2-1, with 9 bases identical to TRBD2. V shed 1 base, J shed 8 bases, and the junction held 10 bases outside the gene matches. Per the germline V gene, CDR1 is SGDLS and CDR2 is YYNGEE. The CDR3 is 16 residues long. CDR3 amino acids: CASSVNPLAGPHEQFF. The CDR3 coding sequence is TGTGCCAGCAGCGTAAACCCCCTAGCGGGACCCCATGAGCAGTTCTTC. The entire variable domain, with the rest obtained from reference TRBV9 and TRBJ2-1, is as follows: DSGVTQTPKHLITATGQRVTLRCSPRSGDLSVYWYQQSLDQGLQFLIQYYNGEERAKGNILERFSAQQFPDLHSELNLSSLELGDSALYFCASSVNPLAGPHEQFFGPGTRLTVL.

In this sample, this clone turned up a few times. Other nucleotide sequences in the sample specify the same CDR3. The chain carries TRBV5-1 and TRBJ2-7; 9 bases align to TRBD1. Germline CDR1 is SGHRS and CDR2 is YFSETQ. The ends lost 0 bases at V and 5 bases at J; junction bases unmatched: 3. The CDR3 loop spans 14 amino acids. CDR3 sequence reads: CASSLGTGGDEQYF. CDR3 in DNA: TGCGCCAGCAGCTTGGGTACAGGGGGCGACGAGCAGTACTTC. Using reference TRBV5-1 and TRBJ2-7 for the parts outside the CDR3, the full variable domain is KAGVTQTPRYLIKTRGQQVTLSCSPISGHRSVSWYQQTPGQGLQFLFEYFSETQRNKGNFPGRFSGRQFSNSRSEMNVSTLELGDSALYLCASSLGTGGDEQYFGPGTRLTVT.

The chain combines TRBV15 with TRBJ1-1; D uncertain. The germline gives CDR1 LNHNV, CDR2 YYDKDF (reference sequence). V was trimmed by 0 bases and J by 5 bases, leaving 10 bases between them. This CDR3 has 14 amino acids. CDR3 amino acids: CATSRDMTSTEAFF. The DNA of the CDR3 is TGTGCCACCAGCAGAGATATGACATCAACTGAAGCTTTCTTT.

V usage is TRBV27 and J usage is TRBJ2-5; D not resolved. V lost 3 bases and J lost 1, with 6 bases in between. CDR1 and CDR2 from the germline V gene are MNHEY and SMNVEV (reference sequence). The CDR3 sequence is 13 residues long. The CDR3 DNA sequence: TGTGCCAGCAGTTTCCGGGTCCAAGAGACCCAGTACTTC. Its translation: CASSFRVQETQYF.

V gene TRBV7-8 combines with J gene TRBJ2-1; 10 positions agree with TRBD2. The CDR3 is 11 amino acids. Losses at the gene ends were 4 bases for V and 14 bases for J; bases not matched to a gene: 2. In germline, CDR1 is SGHVS, CDR2 FQNEAQ. CDR3 sequence reads: CASSSGTSEFF. In nucleotides, the CDR3 is TGTGCCAGCAGCTCCGGGACTAGCGAGTTCTTC.

V is TRBV5-1 and J is TRBJ1-1; D might be TRBD1 (5 bases). Trimming shortened V by 2 bases and J by 0 bases, and 8 bases separated the two germline ends. The germline gives CDR1 SGHRS, CDR2 YFSETQ. The CDR3 is made up of 14 amino acids. As DNA, the CDR3 is TGCGCCAGCAGCTTTATGGACATGAACACTGAAGCTTTCTTT. Its translation is CASSFMDMNTEAFF.

J is TRBJ1-6 and V is TRBV9; D gene unclear. Trimming cost V 0 bases and J 8 bases, with 27 bases left between them. In germline, CDR1 is SGDLS, CDR2 YYNGEE. The CDR3 sequence is 20 residues long. CDR3 sequence: CASSVEVSAATGDGDSPLHF. CDR3 DNA: TGTGCCAGCAGCGTAGAGGTTTCGGCAGCAACCGGGGATGGAGATTCACCCCTCCACTTT.

This clone was seen only once. The V call is TRBV18, the J call TRBJ2-5, with D hard to call. Germline V gives CDR1 KGHSH, CDR2 LQKENI. V gave up 3 bases and J gave up 3 bases, with 2 bases separating them. The CDR3 is 11 amino acids. The CDR3 loop is CASSPEETQYF. CDR3 DNA sequence: TGTGCCAGCTCACCCGAAGAGACCCAGTACTTC.

As DNA, the CDR3 is TGCGCCAGCAGCCCGACCCCGGGAGAGCAGTACTTC. Translation gives CASSPTPGEQYF. V is TRBV5-1 and J is TRBJ2-5; a weak D match, TRBD2 (6 bases). Germline CDR1 is SGHRS and CDR2 is YFSETQ. V was clipped by 4 bases and J by 11 bases, with 15 bases between them. The CDR3 is 12 residues long.

This clone came up a few times. The chain employs TRBV6-1 and TRBJ1-5, with D unresolved. Germline V gives CDR1 MNHNS, CDR2 SASEGT. The CDR3 is 14 amino acids. Trimming stripped 10 bases from V and 2 bases from J, with 15 bases between. The CDR3: CATSGVGGNQPQHF. CDR3 DNA: TGTGCCACCTCCGGGGTTGGGGGCAATCAGCCCCAGCATTTT.

As regards this clone: Germline and junction disagree at one end, which may indicate a read error. The chain combines TRBV30 with TRBJ2-5; TRBD2 aligns across 13 bases. Germline V gene data show CDR1 as GTSNPN and CDR2 as SVGIG (reference sequence). This CDR3 has 19 amino acids. Here the CDR3 DNA reads TGTGCCTGGAGTGTATTGGGACTAGCGGGAATGTTGCCCCAAGAGGCCCAGTACTTC. This translates into CAWSVLGLAGMLPQEAQYF.

The J gene is TRBJ2-1, the V gene TRBV7-3; 9 bases line up with TRBD1. Trimming at V came to 5 bases and at J to 5 bases, leaving 4 bases not matched to a gene. In germline, CDR1 is SGHTA, CDR2 FQGTGA. This CDR3 region has 14 residues. Written as DNA, the CDR3 is TGTGCCAGCAGCCTCCGGGACAGGGACAATGAGCAGTTCTTC. Amino acid sequence: CASSLRDRDNEQFF.

The chain carries TRBV7-9 and TRBJ1-2; D is uncertain. Germline CDR1 SEHNR, CDR2 FQNEAQ (reference sequence). V dropped 11 bases and J dropped 6 bases, with 16 bases sitting between them. CDR3 size: 12 residues. Written as DNA, the CDR3 is TGTGCCGGGAGGGAAGGGAACGATGGCTACACCTTC. This codes for CAGREGNDGYTF.

The chain joins TRBV28 to TRBJ1-1; D not certain. The CDR3 runs to 16 residues. V dropped 2 bases and J dropped 3 bases, with 16 bases sitting between them. The germline V gene has CDR1 MDHEN and CDR2 SYDVKM. The CDR3 DNA sequence: TGTGCCAGCAGTTTACCAGGACTCCAGAGGGACACTGAAGCTTTCTTT. This sequence encodes CASSLPGLQRDTEAFF.

The rearrangement joins TRBV7-9 to TRBJ2-7; 7 bases match TRBD1. Germline CDR1 is SEHNR and CDR2 is FQNEAQ (reference sequence). The CDR3 loop spans 15 amino acids. With V trimmed by 1 base and J by 0 bases, 3 bases remained unmatched. Here the CDR3 reads CASSLDAGGSYEQYF. For the CDR3, the DNA is TGTGCCAGCAGCTTAGACGCAGGGGGCTCCTACGAGCAGTACTTC.

V is TRBV5-1 and J is TRBJ2-7; TRBD1 matches at 7 bases. J gave up 2 bases and V 1 base, and 3 bases lay outside the gene matches. Germline-derived CDR1 and CDR2 are SGHRS and YFSETQ. The CDR3 consists of 14 residues. As DNA, the CDR3 is TGCGCCAGCAGCTTGACAGGGGAAGCCTACGAGCAGTACGTC. Its translation: CASSLTGEAYEQYV.

This chain joins TRBV5-6 and TRBJ2-2; a weak D match, TRBD2 (5 bases). The CDR3 has 13 amino acids. Trimming left V 1 base short and J 5 bases short, with 6 bases between. The germline V gene encodes CDR1 SGHDT and CDR2 YYEEEE. CDR3 sequence (DNA): TGTGCCAGCAGCTTGACGGGGACCGGGGAGCTGTTTTTT. Its protein is CASSLTGTGELFF.

The chain links TRBV9 to TRBJ2-1, with TRBD1 as a possible D gene (5 bases). There are 13 residues in the CDR3. V dropped 0 bases and J dropped 9 bases, with 10 bases sitting between them. Looked up from germline, CDR1 is SGDLS and CDR2 is YYNGEE. The CDR3 DNA sequence: TGTGCCAGCAGCGTAGAGAGCAGGGCTGAGCAGTTCTTC. It encodes CASSVESRAEQFF.

This chain connects TRBV28 to TRBJ1-1, with a weak D call TRBD1 (6 bases). The CDR3 consists of 15 residues. The germline CDR1 and CDR2 sequences are MDHEN and SYDVKM. V lost 7 bases to trimming and J lost 8 bases, with 23 bases between them. The CDR3 DNA sequence: TGTGCCAGCACCTTAGAGGGGGGGCGCATACAGGAAGCTTTCTTT. Protein product: CASTLEGGRIQEAFF.

CDR3 in DNA: TGTGCCAGCAGTTCCTCAGGGGGATGGAACTATGGCTACACCTTC. Protein: CASSSSGGWNYGYTF. This sequence joins TRBV28 and TRBJ1-2, with 7 bases identical to TRBD1. The V gene end was trimmed by 4 bases and the J gene end by 2 bases; junction bases not matched to a gene: 7. The CDR3 runs 15 residues. Germline V gene data show CDR1 as MDHEN and CDR2 as SYDVKM.

The rearrangement links TRBV4-2 to TRBJ1-2, with a tentative D call TRBD1 (6 bases). This CDR3 is 19 amino acids long. Trimming took off 0 bases at V and 0 bases at J, with 20 bases between the two ends. The germline V gene encodes CDR1 LGHNA and CDR2 YNFKEQ. In DNA, the CDR3 is TGTGCCAGCAGCCAAGAATTCGGTTCGCGGGGGCCAGCTAACTATGGCTACACCTTC. Translation gives CASSQEFGSRGPANYGYTF.

The chain recombines TRBV28 with TRBJ1-1; possibly TRBD1 for D (6 bases). V was pared by 7 bases and J by 2 bases, with 17 bases between. Germline CDR1 MDHEN, CDR2 SYDVKM. This CDR3 region has 15 residues. The CDR3 loop is CASNQEPQGNTEAFF. DNA for the CDR3: TGTGCCAGCAACCAAGAACCACAGGGAAACACTGAAGCTTTCTTT.

This clone was seen only a few times. The chain combines TRBV27 with TRBJ1-6, with D perhaps matching TRBD1 (5 bases). V was clipped by 5 bases and J by 8 bases, with 22 bases between them. The CDR3 loop spans 17 amino acids. In germline, CDR1 is MNHEY, CDR2 SMNVEV (reference sequence). The CDR3 coding sequence is TGTGCCAGCAGTGCTCGATATGGGGGGGAGCTCTATTCACCCCTCCACTTT. The encoded protein is CASSARYGGELYSPLHF.

The chain combines TRBV6-5 with TRBJ1-1; TRBD1 matches 7 bases. The V and J ends lost 7 bases and 1 base, in that order; junction bases with no gene match: 6. In germline, CDR1 is MNHEY, CDR2 SVGAGI. CDR3 length: 14 residues. The CDR3 sequence: CASTPQGRNTEAFF. The DNA of the CDR3 is TGTGCCAGCACCCCACAGGGGAGGAACACTGAAGCTTTCTTT.

The V call is TRBV10-3, the J call TRBJ2-3, with 9 bases matching TRBD2. Germline loops: CDR1 ENHRY, CDR2 SYGVKD. The CDR3 runs 16 residues. J gave up 4 bases and V 4 bases, and 9 bases lay outside the gene matches. The CDR3 reads CAISVSGSFRPDTQYF. The CDR3 nucleotides are TGTGCCATCAGTGTTAGCGGGAGCTTCCGGCCAGATACGCAGTATTTT.